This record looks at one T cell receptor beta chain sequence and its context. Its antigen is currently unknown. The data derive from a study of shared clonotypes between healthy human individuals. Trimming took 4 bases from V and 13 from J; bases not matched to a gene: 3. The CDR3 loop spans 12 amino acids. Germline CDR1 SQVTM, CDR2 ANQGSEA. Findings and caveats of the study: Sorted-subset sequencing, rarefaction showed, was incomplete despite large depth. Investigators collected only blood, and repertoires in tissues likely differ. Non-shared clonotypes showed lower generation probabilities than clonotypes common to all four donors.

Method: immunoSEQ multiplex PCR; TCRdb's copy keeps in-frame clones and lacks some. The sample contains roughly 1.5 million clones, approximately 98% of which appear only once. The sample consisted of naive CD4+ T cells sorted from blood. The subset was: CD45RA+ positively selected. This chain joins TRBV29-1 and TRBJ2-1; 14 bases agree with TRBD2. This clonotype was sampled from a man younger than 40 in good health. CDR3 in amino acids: CSVGTSGRIQFF. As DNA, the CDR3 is TGCAGCGTTGGGACTAGCGGGAGGATCCAGTTCTTC.